What follows are 14 T cell receptor beta chains derived from one specimen sequenced in a study of T cell responses to AZD1222 COVID-19 vaccine. Assay used: immunoSEQ multiplex PCR; TCRdb lists only in-frame clones, some missing. The repertoire includes some 130,000 clones, just under 95% of them detected once, and approximately 6.8% sits in the top ten. Sequencing was performed on peripheral blood, taken 28 days after the second AZD1222 dose. The receptors here all came from an adult who received the AZD1222 COVID-19 vaccine.

V and J are TRBV19 and TRBJ1-5; D uncertain. Germline V gene lookup returns CDR1 LNHDA and CDR2 SQIVND (reference sequence). CDR3 length: 12 residues. Trimming left V 3 bases short and J 5 bases short, with 5 bases between. CDR3 coding DNA: TGTGCCAGTAGTATCCCCGATCAGCCCCAGCATTTT. This translates into CASSIPDQPQHF.

The chain joins TRBV30 to TRBJ1-2; unclear D gene. V was shortened by 1 base and J by 4 bases, with 10 bases between the two germline ends. The CDR3 has 13 amino acids. Germline V CDR1 and CDR2: GTSNPN, SVGIG (reference sequence). In DNA form, the CDR3 reads TGTGCCTGGAGTGCGATAGGCCCCTATGGCTACACCTTC. It translates to CAWSAIGPYGYTF.

The rearrangement links TRBV2 to TRBJ1-2, with 9 bases matching TRBD1. CDR1 is SNHLY, CDR2 FYNNEI, per germline. The CDR3 loop spans 14 amino acids. The V segment lost 6 bases and the J segment 8 bases; nucleotides outside the gene matches: 10. CDR3 DNA: TGTGCCAGCAGGGGGGGCACAGGGGGCGGCGGCTACACCTTC. Translated, it gives CASRGGTGGGGYTF.

The rearrangement uses TRBV7-3 and TRBJ2-3, with TRBD1 identical over 7 bases. CDR3 length equals 14 residues. Germline values: CDR1 SGHTA, CDR2 FQGTGA. V shed 2 bases and J 1 base; nucleotides not matched to a gene: 0. CDR3 sequence reads: CASSLDRGTDTQYF. The CDR3, as DNA: TGTGCCAGCAGCTTAGACAGGGGCACAGATACGCAGTATTTT.

The gene calls are TRBV6-5 and TRBJ1-1; 8 nucleotides align to TRBD1. Germline V gene sequence: CDR1 MNHEY, CDR2 SVGAGI. The V segment lost 0 bases and the J segment 10 bases; nucleotides outside the gene matches: 7. This CDR3 comprises 14 residues. Here the CDR3 reads CASSYSTGGLGAFF. CDR3 nucleotide sequence: TGTGCCAGCAGTTACTCTACAGGGGGTCTTGGAGCTTTCTTT.

The rearrangement links TRBV12-3 or TRBV12-4 to TRBJ1-2, with D hard to call. This CDR3 contains 13 residues. V dropped 3 bases and J dropped 4 bases, with 9 bases sitting between them. CDR3 in amino acids: CASSLAVTYGYTF. The CDR3 DNA follows: TGTGCCAGCAGTTTGGCAGTTACCTATGGCTACACCTTC.

V and J are TRBV2 and TRBJ1-1; no firm D call. The germline V gene encodes CDR1 SNHLY and CDR2 FYNNEI. The CDR3 runs to 13 residues. Trimming pared 6 bases from V and 1 base from J, leaving 9 bases between. Here the CDR3 reads CASSTGRNTEAFF. CDR3 sequence (DNA): TGTGCCAGCAGCACCGGGAGGAACACTGAAGCTTTCTTT.

The chain links TRBV29-1 to TRBJ2-7, with 8 positions matching TRBD1. The ends lost 8 bases at V and 5 bases at J; junction bases unmatched: 5. The CDR3 runs 11 residues. Germline lookup yields CDR1 SQVTM and CDR2 ANQGSEA. CDR3 bases: TGCAGCCCTGGACAGGGCCACGAGCAGTACTTC. Encoded protein: CSPGQGHEQYF.

This chain joins TRBV6-1 and TRBJ2-2; D possibly corresponds to TRBD1 (5 bases). V was pared by 4 bases and J by 4 bases, with 16 bases between. The CDR3 is made up of 16 amino acids. From germline, CDR1 is MNHNS and CDR2 SASEGT. This chain's CDR3 is CASSAQGVAGTGELFF. The CDR3 DNA is TGTGCCAGCAGTGCTCAGGGTGTTGCAGGCACCGGGGAGCTGTTTTTT.

The gene calls are TRBV19 and TRBJ2-1; a possible D gene is TRBD2 (6 bases). V lost 7 bases and J lost 7, with 20 bases in between. The CDR3 contains 15 residues. CDR1 and CDR2 from the germline V gene are LNHDA and SQIVND (reference sequence). This CDR3 reads CASTHPGAGMNEQFF. DNA of the CDR3: TGTGCCAGTACACACCCTGGGGCGGGGATGAATGAGCAGTTCTTC. Together with reference TRBV19 and TRBJ2-1, the CDR3 gives the full variable domain: DGGITQSPKYLFRKEGQNVTLSCEQNLNHDAMYWYRQDPGQGLRLIYYSQIVNDFQKGDIAEGYSVSREKKESFPLTVTSAQKNPTAFYLCASTHPGAGMNEQFFGPGTRLTVL.

The rearrangement joins TRBV19 to TRBJ1-6; D unresolved. CDR3 length: 15 residues. In germline, CDR1 is LNHDA, CDR2 SQIVND (reference sequence). The germline V and J ends were trimmed by 1 base and 6 bases, with 10 bases remaining between them. This chain's CDR3 is CASSIARETNSPLHF. In nucleotides, the CDR3 is TGTGCCAGTAGTATAGCTCGGGAGACTAATTCACCCCTCCACTTT.

The chain is built from TRBV6-6 and TRBJ1-1; TRBD1 is a possible D gene (5 bases). The V gene lost 10 bases and the J gene lost 0 bases, with 18 bases spanning the gap. Germline V gene data show CDR1 as MNHNY and CDR2 as SVGAGI (reference sequence). The CDR3 loop spans 15 amino acids. The CDR3 nucleotides are TGTGCCATCCTCCCCCCGGGGGGGGTGAACACTGAAGCTTTCTTT. Protein product: CAILPPGGVNTEAFF.

The chain carries TRBV6-1 and TRBJ1-1; the D gene is possibly TRBD1 (6 bases). Trimming took off 3 bases at V and 1 base at J, with 15 bases between the two ends. The germline V gene encodes CDR1 MNHNS and CDR2 SASEGT. The CDR3 length is 16 residues. This CDR3 is CASSDPGVTGNTEAFF. CDR3 coding DNA: TGTGCCAGCAGTGACCCCGGTGTGACAGGGAACACTGAAGCTTTCTTT.

The sample holds one count of this clone. V gene TRBV29-1 combines with J gene TRBJ1-1; D call uncertain. CDR3 length: 12 amino acids. V was clipped by 7 bases and J by 0 bases, with 9 bases between them. Germline CDR1 SQVTM, CDR2 ANQGSEA. The CDR3 nucleotides are TGCAGCGGGAGTATCATGAACACTGAAGCTTTCTTT. Translation gives CSGSIMNTEAFF.